The 30 T cell receptor beta chains below all came from one sample that was sequenced in a study of identical twins. TCRdb reprocessed the 5' RACE reads via MiXCR and lists one record per CDR3 protein. The data show about 300,000 distinct CDR3 sequences, roughly an eighth seen once. Separately, the same data were catalogued under a study of yellow fever vaccine responses in identical twins.

The sample comprised CD8+ T cells sorted from blood. The receptors shown here come from a young woman in good health.

The chain carries TRBV28 and TRBJ1-4; TRBD1 agrees at 8 bases. CDR3 length: 14 amino acids. Trimming cost V 7 bases and J 8 bases; bases outside gene matches: 9. Germline assignment: CDR1 MDHEN and CDR2 SYDVKM. The CDR3, as DNA: TGTGCCAGCACCCCGACAGGGGTTCGGGAAAAACTGTTTTTT. It codes for CASTPTGVREKLFF. The full variable domain, in which reference TRBV28 and TRBJ1-4 provide the parts outside the CDR3, is DVKVTQSSRYLVKRTGEKVFLECVQDMDHENMFWYRQDPGLGLRLIYFSYDVKMKEKGDIPEGYSVSREKKERFSLILESASTNQTSMYLCASTPTGVREKLFFGSGTQLSVL.

This clonotype was picked up one time. Just one base apart from a much larger clone, this may be a read error. The chain couples TRBV12-3 or TRBV12-4 to TRBJ1-1, with 7 positions matching TRBD1. CDR3 length: 15 amino acids. V dropped 7 bases and J dropped 7; count of bases not matched to a gene: 15. CDR3 in amino acids: CASITDRDEWIEAFF. The CDR3, as DNA: TGTGCCAGCATCACCGACAGGGATGAATGGATTGAAGCTTTCTTT.

This clonotype has only a few counts. V and J are TRBV5-6 and TRBJ2-7; D remains unclear. The CDR3 loop spans 14 amino acids. Trimming took off 1 base at V and 3 bases at J, with 11 bases between the two ends. Germline V CDR1 and CDR2: SGHDT, YYEEEE. This CDR3 reads CASSLWLLNYEQYF. CDR3 sequence (DNA): TGTGCCAGCAGCTTGTGGCTATTGAACTACGAGCAGTACTTC. Variable domain in full (rest from reference TRBV5-6 and TRBJ2-7): DAGVTQSPTHLIKTRGQQVTLRCSPKSGHDTVSWYQQALGQGPQFIFQYYEEEERQRGNFPDRFSGHQFPNYSSELNVNALLLGDSALYLCASSLWLLNYEQYFGPGTRLTVT.

The rearrangement links TRBV20-1 to TRBJ2-3; TRBD2 matches at 12 bases. Losses at the gene ends were 6 bases for V and 5 bases for J; bases not matched to a gene: 9. Germline V lookup: CDR1 DFQATT, CDR2 SNEGSKA (reference sequence). The CDR3 length is 15 residues. The CDR3 loop reads CSAPGLAGGGDTQYF. In DNA, the CDR3 is TGCAGTGCCCCTGGTCTAGCGGGAGGGGGAGATACGCAGTATTTT.

The chain links TRBV29-1 to TRBJ2-7, with TRBD2 matching 10 bases. This CDR3 comprises 13 residues. Germline V gene data show CDR1 as SQVTM and CDR2 as ANQGSEA. With 6 bases clipped from V and 3 bases from J, the junction kept 5 bases outside the gene matches. This CDR3 is CSVSSGSLYEQYF. DNA of the CDR3: TGCAGCGTCTCTAGCGGGAGCCTCTACGAGCAGTACTTC.

This clonotype has a handful of counts. The chain couples TRBV6-1 to TRBJ1-1; 11 bases agree with TRBD1. The CDR3 has 14 residues. V shed 6 bases and J 1 base; nucleotides not matched to a gene: 1. CDR1 MNHNS and CDR2 SASEGT come from the germline V gene. The CDR3 sequence is CASSGQGANTEAFF. DNA of the CDR3: TGTGCCAGCAGCGGACAGGGGGCGAACACTGAAGCTTTCTTT.

In its sample, this clonotype was seen many times. V is TRBV3-1 and J is TRBJ2-1; D is undetermined. The CDR3 sequence is 14 residues long. Trimming took off 1 base at V and 5 bases at J, with 9 bases between the two ends. The germline V gene encodes CDR1 LGHDT and CDR2 YNNKEL (reference sequence). CDR3 amino acids: CASSQVGPHNEQFF. CDR3 coding DNA: TGTGCCAGCAGCCAAGTAGGACCCCACAATGAGCAGTTCTTC.

The rearrangement links TRBV6-5 to TRBJ2-7; 7 nucleotides line up with TRBD1. Germline V gene data show CDR1 as MNHEY and CDR2 as SVGAGI. This CDR3 comprises 16 residues. V lost 0 bases to trimming and J lost 4 bases; unmatched junction nucleotides: 9. CDR3 residues: CASSYSTGWWGYEQYV. The DNA for the CDR3 is TGTGCCAGCAGTTACTCGACAGGGTGGTGGGGTTACGAGCAGTACGTC.

In this sample, this clonotype turned up a few times. The CDR3 DNA follows: TGTGCCAGTCCTTTACAGGGACTAGACAATGAGCAGTTCTTC. Translated, it gives CASPLQGLDNEQFF. The genes are TRBV2 and TRBJ2-1; 8 nucleotides agree with TRBD2. Trimming cost V 9 bases and J 5 bases; bases outside gene matches: 9. The CDR3 is 14 residues long. Germline V gene sequence: CDR1 SNHLY, CDR2 FYNNEI.

This clonotype was counted many times. This chain links TRBV7-9 with TRBJ2-3, with D unclear. The germline CDR1 and CDR2 sequences are SEHNR and FQNEAQ (reference sequence). This CDR3 has 14 residues. Trimming removed 5 bases at V and 3 bases at J, with 12 bases between. This CDR3 is CASSQRSVTDTQYF. CDR3 in DNA: TGTGCCAGCAGCCAGAGATCCGTGACAGATACGCAGTATTTT.

This clonotype occurred a few times. The rearrangement links TRBV20-1 to TRBJ2-2; the match to TRBD1 covers 10 bases. The CDR3 loop spans 17 amino acids. The V gene's germline CDR1 is DFQATT and CDR2 SNEGSKA (reference sequence). The junction had 11 bases not matched to a gene; V was cut back by 3 bases and J by 4 bases. CDR3 sequence reads: CSASRLGTGALTGELFF. For the CDR3, the DNA is TGCAGTGCTAGTCGGCTCGGGACAGGGGCCCTCACCGGGGAGCTGTTTTTT.

This clonotype was seen repeatedly, ten times or more. V and J are TRBV11-2 and TRBJ2-7; D is uncertain. V was cut by 1 base and J by 2 bases, with 12 bases left in between. This CDR3 is built from 15 residues. In germline, CDR1 is SGHAT, CDR2 FQNNGV. The CDR3 loop reads CASSLAASNAYEQYF. CDR3 sequence (DNA): TGTGCCAGCAGCTTAGCCGCAAGCAACGCCTACGAGCAGTACTTC.

This clonotype was counted between two and nine times. This chain connects TRBV13 to TRBJ2-6; D remains ambiguous. This CDR3 is 15 amino acids long. Looked up from germline, CDR1 is PRHDT and CDR2 is FYEKMQ (reference sequence). The V end was cut by 3 bases, the J end by 2 bases, with 8 bases between. The CDR3, as DNA: TGTGCCAGCAGCTTTAGTACTGCTGGGGCCAACGTCCTGACTTTC. This gives the protein CASSFSTAGANVLTF.

The chain links TRBV7-9 to TRBJ1-1, with a possible D match to TRBD1 (5 bases). Trimming took 0 bases from V and 4 from J, leaving 9 bases between them. The CDR3 totals 14 residues. CDR1 and CDR2 from the germline V gene are SEHNR and FQNEAQ (reference sequence). CDR3: CASSLAPGTTEAFF. In DNA form, the CDR3 reads TGTGCCAGCAGCTTAGCCCCAGGGACCACTGAAGCTTTCTTT.

This clonotype was recorded many times. This chain joins TRBV4-1 and TRBJ1-1, with 7 nucleotides matching TRBD1. The CDR3 covers 12 residues. CDR1 is MGHRA, CDR2 YSYEKL, per germline. V gave up 3 bases and J gave up 8 bases; unmatched junction bases: 3. CDR3: CASSHGDREAFF. The CDR3 nucleotides are TGCGCCAGCAGCCATGGGGACAGAGAAGCTTTCTTT.

This chain joins TRBV6-2 or TRBV6-3 and TRBJ2-6; 7 bases agree with TRBD1. This CDR3 region has 20 residues. The trim removed 7 bases at V and 0 bases at J, leaving 18 bases unmatched. The germline V gene has CDR1 MNHEY and CDR2 SVGEGT. CDR3 DNA: TGTGCCAGCACTTGGACCAGGGGGAGACCCGGTTCCTCTGGGGCCAACGTCCTGACTTTC. Translated, it gives CASTWTRGRPGSSGANVLTF.

The sample holds a few counts of this clonotype. This sequence joins TRBV11-2 and TRBJ2-7, with a weak D call TRBD2 (5 bases). Germline values: CDR1 SGHAT, CDR2 FQNNGV. Trimming cost V 5 bases and J 4 bases, with 18 bases left between them. The CDR3 covers 15 residues. The CDR3 reads CASSLWVGSTYEQYF. In DNA form, the CDR3 reads TGTGCCAGCAGCCTTTGGGTGGGGAGTACTTACGAGCAGTACTTC.

This clonotype showed up just a few times. This sequence joins TRBV19 and TRBJ2-7; D possibly corresponds to TRBD1 (5 bases). Trimming removed 3 bases at V and 2 bases at J, with 11 bases between. This CDR3 contains 14 residues. Germline CDR1 is LNHDA and CDR2 is SQIVND (reference sequence). CDR3 nucleotide sequence: TGTGCCAGTAGTATTCGCGACAGTACCTACGAGCAGTACTTC. Encoded protein: CASSIRDSTYEQYF.

At least ten counts were recorded for this clonotype. The chain employs TRBV20-1 and TRBJ1-2; D may be TRBD1 (5 bases). Germline lookup yields CDR1 DFQATT and CDR2 SNEGSKA (reference sequence). Trimming stripped 2 bases from V and 4 bases from J, with 11 bases between. CDR3 length: 13 residues. The CDR3 loop reads CSARLTGGYGYTF. The CDR3 coding sequence is TGCAGTGCTAGACTAACAGGAGGCTATGGCTACACCTTC.

This clonotype came up a few times. The V call is TRBV24-1, the J call TRBJ2-3, with D maybe TRBD2 (5 bases). The CDR3 has 16 residues. The V end lost 0 bases, the J end lost 2 bases, and 11 bases lay between the germline ends. Germline V gene data show CDR1 as KGHDR and CDR2 as SFDVKD. The CDR3: CATSDLTERDTDTQYF. Written as DNA, the CDR3 is TGTGCCACCAGTGATTTGACCGAGAGGGACACAGATACGCAGTATTTT.

V is TRBV9 and J is TRBJ2-7, with D maybe TRBD2 (6 bases). The germline V and J ends were trimmed by 3 bases and 7 bases, with 14 bases remaining between them. Germline V gene sequence: CDR1 SGDLS, CDR2 YYNGEE. The CDR3 runs to 13 residues. CDR3 nucleotide sequence: TGTGCCAGCAGCGACAGCTGGGGGGAGGAGCAGTACTTC. It codes for CASSDSWGEEQYF.

V gene TRBV4-1 combines with J gene TRBJ2-5, with TRBD2 matching over 10 bases. From germline, CDR1 is MGHRA and CDR2 YSYEKL. CDR3 length equals 17 residues. With V trimmed by 4 bases and J by 5 bases, 13 bases remained unmatched. CDR3 sequence reads: CASSPEQSGGAGETQYF. The CDR3 DNA is TGCGCCAGCAGCCCGGAGCAGAGCGGGGGGGCCGGGGAGACCCAGTACTTC.

This clonotype has a count of ten or more. The gene calls are TRBV4-1 and TRBJ2-1; 7 nucleotides match TRBD1. V was pared by 4 bases and J by 5 bases, with 23 bases of the junction left unmatched. Germline assignment: CDR1 MGHRA and CDR2 YSYEKL. The CDR3 is made up of 20 amino acids. The CDR3 DNA sequence: TGCGCCAGCAGCCCGAAGATCTCCACCCCCCTGACAGGGATCGACAATGAGCAGTTCTTC. Protein sequence: CASSPKISTPLTGIDNEQFF.

This clonotype has just a few counts. The chain combines TRBV6-2 or TRBV6-3 with TRBJ2-1, with 8 positions matching TRBD1. V lost 0 bases, J lost 9 bases, and 25 bases stayed unmatched. The length of the CDR3 is 21 residues. CDR1 and CDR2 (germline): MNHEY, SVGEGT. The CDR3 DNA reads as TGTGCCAGCAGTTACTCGACAGGATCCCAGAACCGGGACAGGACCTTTATTGAGCAGTTCTTC. Residues: CASSYSTGSQNRDRTFIEQFF.

The chain carries TRBV11-2 and TRBJ2-3; TRBD2 agrees at 9 bases. With 2 bases clipped from V and 6 bases from J, the junction kept 15 bases outside the gene matches. CDR1 and CDR2 (germline): SGHAT, FQNNGV. CDR3 length: 18 residues. CDR3 sequence: CASSLRNRASGVPDTQYF. The CDR3 DNA reads TGTGCCAGCAGCTTACGGAATCGGGCTAGCGGGGTCCCGGATACGCAGTATTTT. The variable domain in full, with the rest retrieved from reference TRBV11-2 and TRBJ2-3, is EAGVAQSPRYKIIEKRQSVAFWCNPISGHATLYWYQQILGQGPKLLIQFQNNGVVDDSQLPKDRFSAERLKGVDSTLKIQPAKLEDSAVYLCASSLRNRASGVPDTQYFGPGTRLTVL.

The chain joins TRBV4-1 to TRBJ1-6; 7 nucleotides align to TRBD1. Trimming cost V 5 bases and J 10 bases; bases outside gene matches: 8. This CDR3 spans 14 amino acids. CDR1 is MGHRA, CDR2 YSYEKL, per germline. The CDR3 is CASSEGQQVSPLHF. The CDR3, as DNA: TGCGCCAGCAGCGAGGGACAGCAAGTGTCACCCCTCCACTTT.

V is TRBV2 and J is TRBJ2-2; D not resolved. V was shortened by 4 bases and J by 2 bases, with 8 bases between the two germline ends. The CDR3 contains 14 residues. Germline lookup yields CDR1 SNHLY and CDR2 FYNNEI. CDR3 nucleotides: TGTGCCAGCAGTGCCGAATCTAACACCGGGGAGCTGTTTTTT. This encodes CASSAESNTGELFF.

This rearrangement joins TRBV29-1 to TRBJ2-7; 7 bases are shared with TRBD1. Germline V CDR1 and CDR2: SQVTM, ANQGSEA. The CDR3 has 11 amino acids. The trim removed 6 bases at V and 4 bases at J, leaving 3 bases unmatched. The CDR3 DNA reads TGCAGCGTACTACAGGGGTACGAGCAGTACTTC. This encodes CSVLQGYEQYF.

This chain joins TRBV12-3 or TRBV12-4 and TRBJ2-3, with D maybe TRBD2 (5 bases). This CDR3 comprises 14 residues. V dropped 3 bases and J dropped 5 bases, with 12 bases sitting between them. This chain's CDR3 is CASSFVEGGDTQYF. Written as DNA, the CDR3 is TGTGCCAGCAGTTTTGTCGAGGGCGGAGATACGCAGTATTTT.

The chain joins TRBV5-5 to TRBJ2-5; perhaps TRBD2 as D (6 bases). The CDR3 loop spans 17 amino acids. Germline values: CDR1 SGHKS, CDR2 YYEKEE (reference sequence). V shed 0 bases and J shed 5 bases, with 20 bases lying between them. The CDR3 protein is CASSLEGLPIGRETQYF. DNA for the CDR3: TGTGCCAGCAGCTTGGAGGGACTCCCCATAGGAAGGGAGACCCAGTACTTC.